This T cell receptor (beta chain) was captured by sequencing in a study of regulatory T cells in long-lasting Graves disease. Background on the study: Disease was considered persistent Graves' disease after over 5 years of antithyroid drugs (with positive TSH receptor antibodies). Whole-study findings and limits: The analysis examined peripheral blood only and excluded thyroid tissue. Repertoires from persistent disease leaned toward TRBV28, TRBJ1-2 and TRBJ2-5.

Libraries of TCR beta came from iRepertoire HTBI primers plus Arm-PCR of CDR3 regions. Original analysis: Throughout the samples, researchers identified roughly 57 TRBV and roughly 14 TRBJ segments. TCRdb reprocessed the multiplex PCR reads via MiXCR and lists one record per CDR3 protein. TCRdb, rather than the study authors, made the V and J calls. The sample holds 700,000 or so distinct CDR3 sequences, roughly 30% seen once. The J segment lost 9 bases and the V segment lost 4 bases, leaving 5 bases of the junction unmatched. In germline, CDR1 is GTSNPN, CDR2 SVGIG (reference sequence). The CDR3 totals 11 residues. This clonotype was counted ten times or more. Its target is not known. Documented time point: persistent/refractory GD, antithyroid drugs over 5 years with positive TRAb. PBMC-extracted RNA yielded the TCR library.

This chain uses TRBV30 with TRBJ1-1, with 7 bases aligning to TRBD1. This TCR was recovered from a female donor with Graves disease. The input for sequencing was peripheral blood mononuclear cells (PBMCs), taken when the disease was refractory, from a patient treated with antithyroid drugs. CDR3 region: CAWTTGAQAFF. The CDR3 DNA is TGTGCCTGGACAACAGGGGCGCAAGCTTTCTTT.